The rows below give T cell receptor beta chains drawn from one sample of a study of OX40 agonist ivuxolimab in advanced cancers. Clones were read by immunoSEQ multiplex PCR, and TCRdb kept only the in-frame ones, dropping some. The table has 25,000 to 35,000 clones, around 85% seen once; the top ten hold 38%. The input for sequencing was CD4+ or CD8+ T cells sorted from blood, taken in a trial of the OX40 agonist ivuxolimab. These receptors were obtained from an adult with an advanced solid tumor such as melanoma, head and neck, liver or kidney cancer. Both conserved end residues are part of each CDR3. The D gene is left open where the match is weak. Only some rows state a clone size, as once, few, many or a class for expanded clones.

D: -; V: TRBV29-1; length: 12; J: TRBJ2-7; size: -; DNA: TGCAGCGTTAAGGCGGGTCCCTACGAGCAGTACTTC; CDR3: CSVKAGPYEQYF
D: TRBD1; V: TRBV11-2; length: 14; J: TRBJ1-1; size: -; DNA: TGTGCCAGCAGCCCTACAGGGGTATGGACTGAAGCTTTCTTT; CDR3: CASSPTGVWTEAFF
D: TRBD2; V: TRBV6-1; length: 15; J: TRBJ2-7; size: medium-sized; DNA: TGTGCCAGCAGTGCCATAGCGGGAGGGGGGAACGAGCAGTACTTC; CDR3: CASSAIAGGGNEQYF
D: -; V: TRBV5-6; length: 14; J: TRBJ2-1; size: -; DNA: TGTGCCAGCAGCTTGGCTACGGTTTACAATGAGCAGTTCTTC; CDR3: CASSLATVYNEQFF
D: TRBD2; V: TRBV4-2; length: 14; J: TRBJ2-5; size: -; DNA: TGTGCCAGCAGTACGGGACTAGACTCAGAGACCCAGTACTTC; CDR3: CASSTGLDSETQYF
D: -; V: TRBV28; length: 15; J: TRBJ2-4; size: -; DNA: TGTGCCAGCAGTTCGGAGGACCCGCCTAAAAACATTCAGTACTTC; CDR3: CASSSEDPPKNIQYF
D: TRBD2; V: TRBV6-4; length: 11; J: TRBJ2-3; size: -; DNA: TGTGCCAGCAGACTAGCGGATACGCAGTATTTT; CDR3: CASRLADTQYF
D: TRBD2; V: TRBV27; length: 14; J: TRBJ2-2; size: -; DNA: TGTGCCAGCAGGAGCGGGAGGGAAACCGGGGAGCTGTTTTTT; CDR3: CASRSGRETGELFF
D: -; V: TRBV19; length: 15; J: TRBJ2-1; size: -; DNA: TGTGCCAGTAGTATGTCGGACAGCTCCTACAATGAGCAGTTCTTC; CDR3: CASSMSDSSYNEQFF
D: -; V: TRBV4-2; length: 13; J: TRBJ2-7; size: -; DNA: TGTGCCAGCAGCCAAGATTCTCCCTACGAGCAGTACTTC; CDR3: CASSQDSPYEQYF
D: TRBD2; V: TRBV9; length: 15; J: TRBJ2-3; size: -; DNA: TGTGCCAGCAGCGCTTTAGCGGGAGGGACAGATACGCAGTATTTT; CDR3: CASSALAGGTDTQYF
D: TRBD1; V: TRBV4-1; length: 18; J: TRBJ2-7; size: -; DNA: TGCGCCAGCAGCCAAGATTCGTCGGACAGGGGCGACTCCTACGAGCAGTACTTC; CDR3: CASSQDSSDRGDSYEQYF
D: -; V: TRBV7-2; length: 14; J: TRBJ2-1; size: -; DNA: TGTGCCAGCAGCTTGCCGGGCCACAATGGTGAGCAGTTCTTC; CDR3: CASSLPGHNGEQFF
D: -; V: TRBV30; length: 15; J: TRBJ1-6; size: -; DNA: TGTGCCTGGAGTGTAGAAGGGAAGAATAATTCACCCCTCCACTTT; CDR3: CAWSVEGKNNSPLHF
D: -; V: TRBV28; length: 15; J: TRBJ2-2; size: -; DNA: TGTGCCAGCAGGCTGACGGGGCAGAACACCGGGGAGCTGTTTTTT; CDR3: CASRLTGQNTGELFF
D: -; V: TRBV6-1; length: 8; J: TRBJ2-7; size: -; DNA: TGTGCCAGCAGTTACCCGGACTTC; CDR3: CASSYPDF
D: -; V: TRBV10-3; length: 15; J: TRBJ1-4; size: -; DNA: TGTGCCATCAGACCGGGACCGACAACTAATGAAAAACTGTTTTTT; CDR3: CAIRPGPTTNEKLFF
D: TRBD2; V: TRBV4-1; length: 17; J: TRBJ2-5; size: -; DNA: TGCGCCAGCAGCCAAGTACCCGGACTAGCGGGATCTGAGACCCAGTACTTC; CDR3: CASSQVPGLAGSETQYF
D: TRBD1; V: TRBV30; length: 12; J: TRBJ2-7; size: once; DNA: TGTGCCTGGCAGGGACAGATAAACGAGCAGTACTTC; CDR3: CAWQGQINEQYF
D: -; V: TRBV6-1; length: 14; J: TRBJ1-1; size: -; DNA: TGTGCCAGCAGTGAGGGGGCAGCCTCCGCTGAAGCTTTCTTT; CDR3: CASSEGAASAEAFF
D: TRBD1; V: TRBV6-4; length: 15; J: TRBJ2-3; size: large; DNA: TGTGCCAGCAGCGAAACAGGGGGCGAGGGCGATACGCAGTATTTT; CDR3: CASSETGGEGDTQYF
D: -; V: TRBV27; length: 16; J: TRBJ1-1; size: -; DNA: TGTGCCAGCAGTTTATCAGGTCCCCTATTGAACACTGAAGCTTTCTTT; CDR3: CASSLSGPLLNTEAFF
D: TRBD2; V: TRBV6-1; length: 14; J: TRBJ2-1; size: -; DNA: TGTGCCAGCAGTGAACTAGCGGAGTACAATGAGCAGTTCTTC; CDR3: CASSELAEYNEQFF
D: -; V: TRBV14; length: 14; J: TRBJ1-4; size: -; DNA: TGTGCCAGCAGCCAACTTGGGTCTGGTGAAAAACTGTTTTTT; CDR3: CASSQLGSGEKLFF
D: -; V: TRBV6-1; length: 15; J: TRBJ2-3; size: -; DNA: TGTGCCAGCAGTGAAGGTAGCGGCAGCACAGATACGCAGTATTTT; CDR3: CASSEGSGSTDTQYF
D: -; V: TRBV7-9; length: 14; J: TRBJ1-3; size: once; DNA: TGTGCCAGCAGCTACACGGGGTCCGGAAACACCATATATTTT; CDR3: CASSYTGSGNTIYF
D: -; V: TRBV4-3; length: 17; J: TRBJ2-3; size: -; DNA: TGCGCCAGCAGCCAAGATTTGGACCCTGGGGGCACAGATACGCAGTATTTT; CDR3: CASSQDLDPGGTDTQYF
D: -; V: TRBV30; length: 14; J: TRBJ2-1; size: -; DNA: TGTGCCTGCTCGACAGGCACGATCGGCAGTGAGCAGTTCTTC; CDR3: CACSTGTIGSEQFF
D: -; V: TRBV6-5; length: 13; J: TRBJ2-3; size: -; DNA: TGTGCCAGCAGTCAATACTTGCGGGATACGCAGTATTTT; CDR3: CASSQYLRDTQYF
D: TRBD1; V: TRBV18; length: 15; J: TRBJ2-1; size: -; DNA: TGTGCCAGCTCACCACTCGGACAGGGCTACAATGAGCAGTTCTTC; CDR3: CASSPLGQGYNEQFF
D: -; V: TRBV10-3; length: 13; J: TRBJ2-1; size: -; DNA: TGTGCCATCAGTGAGAACCAGAACAATGAGCAGTTCTTC; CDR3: CAISENQNNEQFF
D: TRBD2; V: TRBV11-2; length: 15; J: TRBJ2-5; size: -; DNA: TGTGCCAGCAGCTTAGTGGGGGGGATGAAGGAGACCCAGTACTTC; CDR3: CASSLVGGMKETQYF
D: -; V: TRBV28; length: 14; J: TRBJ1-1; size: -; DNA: TGTGCCAGCAGTTTATGGGACGCCACCTGGGAAGCTTTCTTT; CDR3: CASSLWDATWEAFF
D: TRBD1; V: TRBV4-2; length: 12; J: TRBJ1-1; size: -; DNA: TGTGCCAGCAGCCTAGGGACAGGGGAAGCTTTCTTT; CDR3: CASSLGTGEAFF
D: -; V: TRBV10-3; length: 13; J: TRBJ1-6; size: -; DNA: TGTGCCATCAGTGAGGGCAGCAATTCACCCCTCCACTTT; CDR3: CAISEGSNSPLHF
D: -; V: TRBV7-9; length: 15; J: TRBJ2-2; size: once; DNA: TGTGCCAGCAGCTTACCGGGACAAAACACCGGGGAGCTGTTTTTT; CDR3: CASSLPGQNTGELFF
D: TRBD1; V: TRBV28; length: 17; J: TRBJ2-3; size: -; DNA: TGTGCCAGCAGTTTTCGTCGGGACAGCGACTTCACAGATACGCAGTATTTT; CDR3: CASSFRRDSDFTDTQYF
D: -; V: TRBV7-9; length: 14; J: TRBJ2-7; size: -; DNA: TGTGCCAGCAGCTTAGTCGCCAGTCCCTACGAGCAGTACTTC; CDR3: CASSLVASPYEQYF
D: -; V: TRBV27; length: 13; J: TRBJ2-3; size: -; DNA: TGTGCCAGGATACTGCACTTCACAGATACGCAGTATTTT; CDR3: CARILHFTDTQYF
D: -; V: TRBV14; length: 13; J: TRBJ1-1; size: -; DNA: TGTGCCAGCAGCCGAGACACAAACACTGAAGCTTTCTTT; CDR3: CASSRDTNTEAFF
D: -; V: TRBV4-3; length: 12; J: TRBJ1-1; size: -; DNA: TGCGCCAGCCGTGGCATGAACACTGAAGCTTTCTTT; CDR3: CASRGMNTEAFF
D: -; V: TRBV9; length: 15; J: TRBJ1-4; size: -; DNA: TGTGCCAGCAGCGTAGGGGGAGCAACTAATGAAAAACTGTTTTTT; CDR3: CASSVGGATNEKLFF
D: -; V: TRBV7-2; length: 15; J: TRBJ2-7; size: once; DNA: TGTGCCAGCAGAATAAAGGGCGGCGGGGTCTACGAGCAGTACTTC; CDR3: CASRIKGGGVYEQYF
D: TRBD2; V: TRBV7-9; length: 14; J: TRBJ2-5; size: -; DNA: TGTGCCAGCAGCTCACTAGCGGGAGAAGAGACCCAGTACTTC; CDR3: CASSSLAGEETQYF
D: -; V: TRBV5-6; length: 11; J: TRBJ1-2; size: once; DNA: TGTGCCAGCAGCTTTGAGTATGGCTACACCTTC; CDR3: CASSFEYGYTF
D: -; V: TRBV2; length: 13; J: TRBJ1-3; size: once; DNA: TGTGCCAGCAGTGGGGCAGCTGGAAACACCATATATTTT; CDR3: CASSGAAGNTIYF
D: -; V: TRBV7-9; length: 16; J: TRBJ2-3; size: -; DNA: TGTGCCAGCAGCTCCTTGGGGGGGCCCCTGTTAAATACGCAGTATTTT; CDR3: CASSSLGGPLLNTQYF
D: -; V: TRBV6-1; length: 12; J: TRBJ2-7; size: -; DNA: TGTGCCAGCAGGACTCCTTTCTACGAGCAGTACTTC; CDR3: CASRTPFYEQYF
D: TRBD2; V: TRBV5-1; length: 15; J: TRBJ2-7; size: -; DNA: TGCGCCAGCAGCTTGGGACTAGCGGAAACCTACGAGCAGTACTTC; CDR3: CASSLGLAETYEQYF